These 18 T cell receptor beta chains were sequenced from one sample in a study of lymphopenia after photon versus proton radiotherapy. Sequenced by immunoSEQ multiplex PCR; TCRdb stores in-frame clones only, minus some. The repertoire holds about 68,000 clones, roughly 93% seen once, with about 3% in the top ten. Sequenced here: peripheral blood, sampled from a patient treated with photon-based radiotherapy. These receptors were collected from a woman aged 70-85 years with pancreatic cancer.

A few counts support this clone. The chain's CDR3 is CAWSDGIQIFSYEQYF. The CDR3, as DNA: TGTGCCTGGAGTGACGGTATCCAAATTTTCTCCTACGAGCAGTACTTC. This rearrangement joins TRBV30 to TRBJ2-7; D is ambiguous. V lost 1 base, J lost 0 bases, and 16 bases lay in between. The CDR3 extends over 16 amino acids. Germline V gives CDR1 GTSNPN, CDR2 SVGIG (reference sequence).

The chain links TRBV5-1 to TRBJ2-5, with a tentative D call TRBD2 (6 bases). V was cut by 1 base and J by 2 bases, with 21 bases left in between. In germline, CDR1 is SGHRS, CDR2 YFSETQ. This CDR3 comprises 18 residues. The CDR3 region has the DNA TGCGCCAGCAGCTTGCCCGCCACCGCGGTAGCGGTTCAAGAGACCCAGTACTTC. Encoded protein: CASSLPATAVAVQETQYF.

The chain uses TRBV11-3 and TRBJ2-3, with a possible D match to TRBD2 (6 bases). Looked up from germline, CDR1 is SGHNT and CDR2 is YENEEA. The CDR3 is made up of 15 amino acids. Trimming cost V 4 bases and J 0 bases, with 11 bases left between them. CDR3 DNA sequence: TGTGCCAGCAGCTCTCGACTAGGAAGCACAGATACGCAGTATTTT. Translation: CASSSRLGSTDTQYF.

The J gene is TRBJ1-2, the V gene TRBV4-3; D perhaps matches TRBD1 (5 bases). Germline-derived CDR1 and CDR2 are LGHNA and YSLEER. The CDR3 runs 15 residues. Trimming stripped 4 bases from V and 5 bases from J, with 17 bases between. CDR3 amino acids: CASSPYSGTDYGYTF. For the CDR3, the DNA is TGCGCCAGCAGCCCCTACTCCGGGACGGATTATGGCTACACCTTC.

The gene calls are TRBV15 and TRBJ2-1; TRBD2 matches 11 bases. Germline V lookup: CDR1 LNHNV, CDR2 YYDKDF (reference sequence). This CDR3 spans 17 amino acids. V lost 1 base to trimming and J lost 2 bases; unmatched junction nucleotides: 4. The CDR3 nucleotides read TGTGCCACCAGCAGAGTTCCGGGACTAGCGGCCTACAATGAGCAGTTCTTC. Encoded protein: CATSRVPGLAAYNEQFF.

This clone was counted a single time. The chain combines TRBV7-3 with TRBJ2-3; TRBD2 matches at 13 bases. Looked up from germline, CDR1 is SGHTA and CDR2 is FQGTGA. V gave up 5 bases and J gave up 6 bases; unmatched junction bases: 14. The CDR3 contains 18 residues. The CDR3 nucleotides are TGTGCCAGCAGCCCTCCCCCGACTAGCGGGAGGATAACGGATACGCAGTATTTT. This encodes CASSPPPTSGRITDTQYF.

J is TRBJ2-1 and V is TRBV9, with TRBD2 matching over 12 bases. In germline, CDR1 is SGDLS, CDR2 YYNGEE. This CDR3 has 16 residues. Trimming cost V 0 bases and J 7 bases; bases outside gene matches: 5. DNA for the CDR3: TGTGCCAGCAGCGTAGTCCCCGGGACTAGCGGGAATGAGCAGTTCTTC. This sequence encodes CASSVVPGTSGNEQFF.

The rearrangement joins TRBV6-1 to TRBJ2-5; 8 bases agree with TRBD1. Germline CDR1 MNHNS, CDR2 SASEGT. V shed 6 bases and J 9 bases; nucleotides not matched to a gene: 9. This CDR3 has 13 amino acids. Here the CDR3 reads CASRANLQGAQYF. DNA of the CDR3: TGTGCCAGCAGGGCGAACCTACAGGGGGCCCAGTACTTC.

The chain recombines TRBV28 with TRBJ2-4; 8 positions agree with TRBD1. The CDR3 extends over 15 amino acids. Germline CDR1 MDHEN, CDR2 SYDVKM. With V trimmed by 5 bases and J by 11 bases, 14 bases remained unmatched. The CDR3 loop is CASSPAGGYDPVQYF. The CDR3 bases are TGTGCCAGCAGTCCCGCAGGGGGCTACGATCCAGTTCAGTACTTC.

The rearrangement links TRBV7-2 to TRBJ2-5; 9 bases agree with TRBD2. The CDR3 extends over 16 amino acids. CDR1 and CDR2 (germline): SGHTA, FQGNSA. Trimming at V came to 5 bases and at J to 5 bases, leaving 12 bases not matched to a gene. In DNA form, the CDR3 reads TGTGCCAGCAGCGCAAACCCGGGACTAGCCGTTGAGACCCAGTACTTC. Protein sequence: CASSANPGLAVETQYF.

This sequence joins TRBV10-3 and TRBJ1-5; perhaps TRBD1 as D (6 bases). Germline loops: CDR1 ENHRY, CDR2 SYGVKD. Trimming took off 6 bases at V and 2 bases at J, with 11 bases between the two ends. The CDR3 runs to 14 residues. The CDR3 region has the DNA TGTGCCATCAGGAAGGGGGGCGGCAATCAGCCCCAGCATTTT. Residues: CAIRKGGGNQPQHF.

This clone has just one count. V is TRBV30 and J is TRBJ2-3, with D perhaps TRBD2 (5 bases). The V and J ends lost 4 bases and 6 bases respectively, with 17 bases between them. This CDR3 contains 14 residues. The germline gives CDR1 GTSNPN, CDR2 SVGIG (reference sequence). The CDR3 region has the DNA TGTGCCTGGAACCCCCGAGGCGGGTGGGATACGCAGTATTTT. Amino acid sequence: CAWNPRGGWDTQYF. Drawing the rest from reference TRBV30 and TRBJ2-3, the complete variable domain is SQTIHQWPATLVQPVGSPLSLECTVEGTSNPNLYWYRQAAGRGLQLLFYSVGIGQISSEVPQNLSASRPQDRQFILSSKKLLLSDSGFYLCAWNPRGGWDTQYFGPGTRLTVL.

The chain carries TRBV29-1 and TRBJ2-7; D unclear. The ends were cut back, 1 base at V and 1 base at J, with 8 bases in the middle. This CDR3 has 13 amino acids. Germline loops: CDR1 SQVTM, CDR2 ANQGSEA. The CDR3 DNA reads TGCAGCGTTGAAGGCTCAGGTTCCTACGAGCAGTACTTC. It codes for CSVEGSGSYEQYF.

This clone came up a few times. The gene calls are TRBV19 and TRBJ2-5, with a tentative D call TRBD1 (5 bases). V was pared by 4 bases and J by 5 bases, with 14 bases between. The germline CDR1 and CDR2 sequences are LNHDA and SQIVND (reference sequence). This CDR3 is built from 14 residues. The CDR3 loop reads CASSTDRGAETQYF. The DNA for the CDR3 is TGTGCCAGTAGTACGGATCGTGGGGCGGAGACCCAGTACTTC.

V usage is TRBV5-8 and J usage is TRBJ2-5; perhaps D is TRBD1 or TRBD2 (5 bases each). The CDR3 is 15 residues long. The germline CDR1 and CDR2 sequences are SGHTS and YDEGEE. Between the trimmed V and J ends, which lost 4 bases and 4 bases, there was a span of 17 bases. The CDR3 coding sequence is TGTGCCAGCAGCAAGACCGGGACCTTTGTAGAGACCCAGTACTTC. Residues: CASSKTGTFVETQYF.

The chain couples TRBV7-3 to TRBJ2-3; 10 positions agree with TRBD2. CDR1 is SGHTA, CDR2 FQGTGA, per germline. Trimming cost V 5 bases and J 2 bases; bases outside gene matches: 7. This CDR3 is built from 16 residues. In DNA form, the CDR3 reads TGTGCCAGCAGCGAGCCGACTAGCGGGTACACAGATACGCAGTATTTT. Translating it yields CASSEPTSGYTDTQYF.

This clone was found once. The V gene is TRBV20-1, the J gene TRBJ2-7, with unresolved D. Germline V gene lookup returns CDR1 DFQATT and CDR2 SNEGSKA (reference sequence). V lost 8 bases and J lost 3, with 8 bases in between. This CDR3 spans 10 amino acids. Written as DNA, the CDR3 is TGCAGTACTTCCTTCTACGAGCAGTACTTC. Translation gives CSTSFYEQYF.

This clone was counted a single time. This chain uses TRBV15 with TRBJ2-5; D gene uncertain. The CDR3 has 13 amino acids. The V gene lost 0 bases and the J gene lost 2 bases, with 4 bases spanning the gap. Germline V CDR1 and CDR2: LNHNV, YYDKDF (reference sequence). CDR3 region: CATSRDTQETQYF. CDR3 bases: TGTGCCACCAGCAGAGACACTCAAGAGACCCAGTACTTC.